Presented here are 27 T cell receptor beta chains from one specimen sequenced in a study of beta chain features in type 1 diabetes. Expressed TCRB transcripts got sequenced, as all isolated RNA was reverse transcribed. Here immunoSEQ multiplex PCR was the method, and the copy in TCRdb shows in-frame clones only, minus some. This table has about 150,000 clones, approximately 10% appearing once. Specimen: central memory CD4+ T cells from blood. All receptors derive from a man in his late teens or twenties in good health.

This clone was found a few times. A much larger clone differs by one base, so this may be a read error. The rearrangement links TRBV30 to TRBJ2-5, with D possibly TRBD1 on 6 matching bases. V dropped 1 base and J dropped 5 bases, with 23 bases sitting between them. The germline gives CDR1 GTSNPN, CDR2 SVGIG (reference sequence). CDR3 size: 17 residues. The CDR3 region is CAWSERGLTGKGETQYF. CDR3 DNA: TGTGCCTGGAGTGAAAGGGGCCTGACAGGCAAAGGGGAGACCCAGTACTTC.

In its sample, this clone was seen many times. CDR3 nucleotide sequence: TGTGCCAGCAGTGCGGACGGCAACACTGAAGCTTTCTTT. Amino acids: CASSADGNTEAFF. The chain combines TRBV2 with TRBJ1-1; D is unclear. The germline V gene encodes CDR1 SNHLY and CDR2 FYNNEI. The ends were cut back, 4 bases at V and 2 bases at J, with 8 bases in the middle. CDR3 length: 13 amino acids.

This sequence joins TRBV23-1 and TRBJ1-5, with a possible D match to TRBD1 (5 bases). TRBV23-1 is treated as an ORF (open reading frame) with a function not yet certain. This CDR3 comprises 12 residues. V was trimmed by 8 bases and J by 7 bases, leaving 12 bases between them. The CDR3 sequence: CASPAQGQPQHF. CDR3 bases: TGCGCCAGCCCAGCCCAGGGACAGCCCCAGCATTTT.

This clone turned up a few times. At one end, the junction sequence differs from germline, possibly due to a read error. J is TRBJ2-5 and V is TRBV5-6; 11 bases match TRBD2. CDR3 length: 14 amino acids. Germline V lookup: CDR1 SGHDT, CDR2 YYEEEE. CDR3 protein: CARSLSLAGGTQYF. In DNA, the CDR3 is TGTGCCCGCAGCTTGAGCCTAGCGGGAGGGACCCAGTACTTC.

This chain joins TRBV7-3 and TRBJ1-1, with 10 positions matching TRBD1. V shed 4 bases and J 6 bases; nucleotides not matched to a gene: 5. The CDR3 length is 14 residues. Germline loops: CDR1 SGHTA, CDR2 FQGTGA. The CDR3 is CASSSRDRGAEAFF. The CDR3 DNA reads TGTGCCAGCAGCTCCCGGGACAGGGGAGCTGAAGCTTTCTTT.

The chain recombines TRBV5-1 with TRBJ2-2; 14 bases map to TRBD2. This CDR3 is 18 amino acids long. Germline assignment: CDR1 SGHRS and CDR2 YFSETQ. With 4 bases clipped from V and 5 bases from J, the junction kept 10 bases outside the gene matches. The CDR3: CASSPGLAGVAETGELFF. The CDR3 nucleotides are TGCGCCAGCAGCCCGGGACTAGCGGGGGTAGCGGAAACCGGGGAGCTGTTTTTT.

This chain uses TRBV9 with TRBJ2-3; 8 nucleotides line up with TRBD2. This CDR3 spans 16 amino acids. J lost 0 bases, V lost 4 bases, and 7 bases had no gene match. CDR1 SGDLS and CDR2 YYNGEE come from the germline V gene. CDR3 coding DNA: TGTGCCAGCAGCCTAGAAGCGGGGGCTAGCACAGATACGCAGTATTTT. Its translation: CASSLEAGASTDTQYF.

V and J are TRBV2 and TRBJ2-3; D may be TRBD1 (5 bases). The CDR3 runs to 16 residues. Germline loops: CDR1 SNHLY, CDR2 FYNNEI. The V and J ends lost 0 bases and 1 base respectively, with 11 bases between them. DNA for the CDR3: TGTGCCAGCAGTGAAGCGTCAGGGAAGGGCACAGATACGCAGTATTTT. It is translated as CASSEASGKGTDTQYF.

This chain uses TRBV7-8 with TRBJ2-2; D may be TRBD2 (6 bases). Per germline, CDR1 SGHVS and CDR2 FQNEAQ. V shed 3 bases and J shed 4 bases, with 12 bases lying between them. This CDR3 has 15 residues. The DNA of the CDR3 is TGTGCCAGCAGCTTGAGACTAGATCTCACCGGGGAGCTGTTTTTT. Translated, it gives CASSLRLDLTGELFF.

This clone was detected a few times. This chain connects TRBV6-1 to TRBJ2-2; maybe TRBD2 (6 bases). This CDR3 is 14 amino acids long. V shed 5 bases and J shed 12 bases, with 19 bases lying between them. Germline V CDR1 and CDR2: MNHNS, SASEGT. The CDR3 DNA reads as TGTGCCAGCAGTACCGGGACTCTCACGGTCAAGCTGTTTTTT. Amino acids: CASSTGTLTVKLFF.

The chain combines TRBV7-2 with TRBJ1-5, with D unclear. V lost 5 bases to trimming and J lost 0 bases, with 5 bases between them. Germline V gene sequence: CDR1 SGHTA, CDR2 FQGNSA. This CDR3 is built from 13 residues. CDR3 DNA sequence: TGTGCCAGCAGCGCCAGTAGCAATCAGCCCCAGCATTTT. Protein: CASSASSNQPQHF.

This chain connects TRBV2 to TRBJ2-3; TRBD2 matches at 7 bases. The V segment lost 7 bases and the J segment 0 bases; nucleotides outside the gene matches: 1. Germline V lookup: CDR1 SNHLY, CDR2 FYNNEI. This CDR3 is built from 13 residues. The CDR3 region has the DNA TGTGCCAGCAACGGGGGGAGCACAGATACGCAGTATTTT. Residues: CASNGGSTDTQYF.

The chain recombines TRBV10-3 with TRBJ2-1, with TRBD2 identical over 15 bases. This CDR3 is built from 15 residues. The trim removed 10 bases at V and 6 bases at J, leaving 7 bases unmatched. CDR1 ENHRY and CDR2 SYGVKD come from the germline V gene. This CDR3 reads CATGTSGRKGNEQFF. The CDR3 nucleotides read TGTGCCACCGGGACTAGCGGGAGGAAGGGCAATGAGCAGTTCTTC.

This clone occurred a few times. The CDR3 spells CASSKGRLNTEAFF. CDR3 coding DNA: TGTGCCAGCAGCAAGGGACGGCTAAACACTGAAGCTTTCTTT. This chain connects TRBV7-3 to TRBJ1-1; weak D call: TRBD1 (5 bases). The germline V gene encodes CDR1 SGHTA and CDR2 FQGTGA. The CDR3 is made up of 14 amino acids. Trimming removed 5 bases from V and 2 bases from J, with 12 bases in between. Full variable domain (missing parts from reference TRBV7-3 and TRBJ1-1): GAGVSQTPSNKVTEKGKYVELRCDPISGHTALYWYRQSLGQGPEFLIYFQGTGAADDSGLPNDRFFAVRPEGSVSTLKIQRTERGDSAVYLCASSKGRLNTEAFFGQGTRLTVV.

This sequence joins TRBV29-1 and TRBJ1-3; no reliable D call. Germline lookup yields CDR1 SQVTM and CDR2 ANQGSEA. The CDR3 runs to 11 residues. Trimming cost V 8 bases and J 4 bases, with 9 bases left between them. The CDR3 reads CSSREGNTIYF. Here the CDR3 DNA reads TGCAGCTCAAGGGAGGGAAACACCATATATTTT.

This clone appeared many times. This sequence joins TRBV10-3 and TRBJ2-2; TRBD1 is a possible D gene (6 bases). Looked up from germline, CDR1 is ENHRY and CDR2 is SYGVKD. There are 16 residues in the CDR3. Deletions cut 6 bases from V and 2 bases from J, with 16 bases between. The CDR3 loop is CAIRSDGQFNTGELFF. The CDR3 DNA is TGTGCCATCAGAAGTGACGGACAGTTCAACACCGGGGAGCTGTTTTTT.

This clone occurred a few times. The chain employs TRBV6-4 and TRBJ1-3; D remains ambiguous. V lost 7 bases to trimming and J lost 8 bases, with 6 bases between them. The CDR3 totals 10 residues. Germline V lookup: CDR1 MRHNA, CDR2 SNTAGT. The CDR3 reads CASTWDTIYF. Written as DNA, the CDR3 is TGTGCCAGCACCTGGGACACCATATATTTT.

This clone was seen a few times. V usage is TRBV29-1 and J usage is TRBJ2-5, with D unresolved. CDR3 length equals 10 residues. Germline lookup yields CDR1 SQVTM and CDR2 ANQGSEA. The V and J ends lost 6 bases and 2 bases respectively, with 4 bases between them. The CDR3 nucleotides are TGCAGCGTCAGTCAAGAGACCCAGTACTTC. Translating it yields CSVSQETQYF.

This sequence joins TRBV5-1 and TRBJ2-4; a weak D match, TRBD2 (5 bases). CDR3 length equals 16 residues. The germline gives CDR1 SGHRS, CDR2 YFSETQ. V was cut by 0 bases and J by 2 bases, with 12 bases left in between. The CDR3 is CASSLDPSGTKNIQYF. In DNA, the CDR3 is TGCGCCAGCAGCTTGGATCCCAGCGGAACCAAAAACATTCAGTACTTC.

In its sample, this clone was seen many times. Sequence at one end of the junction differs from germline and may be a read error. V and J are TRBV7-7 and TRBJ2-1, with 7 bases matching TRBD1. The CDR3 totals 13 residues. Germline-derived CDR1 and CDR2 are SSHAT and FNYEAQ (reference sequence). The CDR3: CASSFARGNEQFF. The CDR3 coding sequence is TGTGCTAGCAGCTTCGCCAGGGGGAATGAGCAGTTCTTC.

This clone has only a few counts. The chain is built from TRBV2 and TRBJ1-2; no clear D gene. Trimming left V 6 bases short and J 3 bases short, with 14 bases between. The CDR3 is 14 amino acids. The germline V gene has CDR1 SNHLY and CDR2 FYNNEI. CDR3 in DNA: TGTGCCAGCAGCTCCCGGGAAGGAGACTATGGCTACACCTTC. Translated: CASSSREGDYGYTF.

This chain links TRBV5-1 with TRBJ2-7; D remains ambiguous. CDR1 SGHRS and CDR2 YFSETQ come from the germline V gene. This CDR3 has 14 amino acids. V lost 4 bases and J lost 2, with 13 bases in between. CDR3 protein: CASSPPSPTYEQYF. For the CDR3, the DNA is TGCGCCAGCAGCCCGCCCAGCCCTACCTACGAGCAGTACTTC.

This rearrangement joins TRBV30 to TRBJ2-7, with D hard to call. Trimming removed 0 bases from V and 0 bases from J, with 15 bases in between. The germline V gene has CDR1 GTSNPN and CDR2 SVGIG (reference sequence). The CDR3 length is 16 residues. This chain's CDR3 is CAWSVPSGSPSYEQYF. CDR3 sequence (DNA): TGTGCCTGGAGTGTACCGTCAGGCAGTCCCTCCTACGAGCAGTACTTC.

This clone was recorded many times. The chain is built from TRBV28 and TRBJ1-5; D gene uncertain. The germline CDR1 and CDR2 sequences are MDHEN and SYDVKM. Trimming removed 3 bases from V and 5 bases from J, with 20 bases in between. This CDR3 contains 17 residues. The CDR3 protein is CASSFSPRSRAYQPQHF. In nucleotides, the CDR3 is TGTGCCAGCAGTTTCTCTCCCCGGAGTAGGGCATATCAGCCCCAGCATTTT.

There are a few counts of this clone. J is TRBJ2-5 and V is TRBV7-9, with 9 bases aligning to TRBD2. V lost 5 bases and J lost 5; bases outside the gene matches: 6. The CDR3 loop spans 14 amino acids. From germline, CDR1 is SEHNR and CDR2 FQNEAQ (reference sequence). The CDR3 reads CASSGSGRGETQYF. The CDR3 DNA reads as TGTGCCAGCAGCGGTAGCGGGAGAGGGGAGACCCAGTACTTC.

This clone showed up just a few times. The CDR3 region has the DNA TGTGCCAGTAGTACCCGGACCCGAACTAGGATGGAGCAGTACTTC. As protein: CASSTRTRTRMEQYF. This chain joins TRBV19 and TRBJ2-7, with TRBD2 as a possible D gene (5 bases). The germline CDR1 and CDR2 sequences are LNHDA and SQIVND (reference sequence). This CDR3 contains 15 residues. V dropped 4 bases and J dropped 7 bases, with 20 bases sitting between them.

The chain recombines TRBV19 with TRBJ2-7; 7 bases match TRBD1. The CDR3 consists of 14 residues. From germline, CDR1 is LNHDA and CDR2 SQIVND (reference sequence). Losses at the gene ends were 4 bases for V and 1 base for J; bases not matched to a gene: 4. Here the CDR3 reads CASSRDRKSYEQYF. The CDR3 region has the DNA TGTGCCAGTAGTAGGGACAGAAAATCCTACGAGCAGTACTTC. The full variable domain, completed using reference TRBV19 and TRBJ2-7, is DGGITQSPKYLFRKEGQNVTLSCEQNLNHDAMYWYRQDPGQGLRLIYYSQIVNDFQKGDIAEGYSVSREKKESFPLTVTSAQKNPTAFYLCASSRDRKSYEQYFGPGTRLTVT.